These T cell receptor beta chains were read from a single sample in a study of shared clonotypes between healthy human individuals. Profiling relied on immunoSEQ multiplex PCR, and the TCRdb table lists in-frame clones only, not all of them. The sample records about 2 million clones, around 96% being singletons. Sequencing was carried out using naive CD8+ T cells sorted from blood. The origin of the receptors is a man aged 18-30 years in good health. CDR3s include the opening cysteine and the closing phenylalanine or tryptophan. A D gene is named only where the DNA matches it firmly. For some rows the clone size is stated as once, few or many, or as a class when expanded; others skip it.

NA | TRBJ1-1 | NA | TRBV5-3 | TGTGCCAGAAGCCTAGGGGGTCTGGGGGATGAAGCTTTCTTT | CARSLGGLGDEAFF
NA | TRBJ2-7 | NA | TRBV19 | TGTGCCAGTAGTCCCGGACCCTACGAGCAGTACTTC | CASSPGPYEQYF
NA | TRBJ2-5 | NA | TRBV7-9 | TGTGCCAGCGCTACTCCGGCTAGGGGGTCGTACCAAGAGACCCAGTACTTC | CASATPARGSYQETQYF
NA | TRBJ1-1 | NA | TRBV19 | TGTGCCAGTAGCCTGGGGGGGAACACTGAAGCTTTCTTT | CASSLGGNTEAFF
TRBD1 | TRBJ2-5 | once | TRBV2 | TGTGCCAGCAGTGAACCCCCGGACAGGGGGGAGGAGACCCAGTACTTC | CASSEPPDRGEETQYF
NA | TRBJ1-5 | NA | TRBV4-3 | TGCGCCAGCAGCCAAGATGGTTCCGCCGCTCAGCCCCAGCATTTT | CASSQDGSAAQPQHF
NA | TRBJ1-6 | NA | TRBV6-4 | TGTGCCAGCAGTGATTCCGGGGTCAGGGATTCACCCCTCCACTTT | CASSDSGVRDSPLHF
TRBD2 | TRBJ2-1 | NA | TRBV9 | TGTGCCAGCAGCGGGTTAACTAGCGGGACTTCTAACTCCTACAATGAGCAGTTCTTC | CASSGLTSGTSNSYNEQFF
NA | TRBJ1-2 | NA | TRBV16 | TGTGCCAGCAGCCCGGGGGGATTCGGGGTTCACGGCTACACCTTC | CASSPGGFGVHGYTF
NA | TRBJ1-2 | NA | TRBV27 | TGTGCCAGCAGTTTATCACAGGACGGAGGGATCTTTAACTATGGCTACACCTTC | CASSLSQDGGIFNYGYTF
NA | TRBJ1-1 | NA | TRBV6-6 | TGTGCCAGCAGTCTGCGAGGGGGGGCCACTGAAGCTTTCTTT | CASSLRGGATEAFF
NA | TRBJ1-1 | NA | TRBV11-1 | TGTGCCAGCAGCTCCGGGGGGCTACCTGAAGCTTTCTTT | CASSSGGLPEAFF
NA | TRBJ1-5 | NA | TRBV6-6 | TGTGCCAGCAGTTACTCGAATACCCAGCATTTT | CASSYSNTQHF
NA | TRBJ2-7 | NA | TRBV6-5 | TGTGCCAGCAGTTACCGAGGCCCATCTAGCTCTAGGGAGCAGTACTTC | CASSYRGPSSSREQYF
NA | TRBJ1-5 | NA | TRBV5-1 | TGCGCCAGCAGCTTGGGCACAGCCGGCGCCCAGCCCCAGCATTTT | CASSLGTAGAQPQHF
NA | TRBJ2-2 | NA | TRBV4-2 | TGTGCCAGCAGCCATTCACGGGGTACCGGGGAGCTGTTTTTT | CASSHSRGTGELFF
NA | TRBJ1-1 | once | TRBV2 | TGTGCCAGCAGGAGGGGGGCGAACACTGAAGCTTTCTTT | CASRRGANTEAFF
NA | TRBJ2-3 | NA | TRBV29-1 | TGCAGCGTTGAACTACAGGTGATCACAGATACGCAGTATTTT | CSVELQVITDTQYF
TRBD2 | TRBJ2-1 | NA | TRBV14 | TGTGCCAGCAGCCAGATTAGGACTAGCGGCTACAATGAGCAGTTCTTC | CASSQIRTSGYNEQFF
NA | TRBJ1-1 | few | TRBV2 | TGTGCCAGCACTGAGATGAACACTGAAGCTTTCTTT | CASTEMNTEAFF
TRBD1 | TRBJ2-7 | NA | TRBV2 | TGTGCCAGCAGTGAGGGACAGCCTCTTACCTACGAGCAGTACTTC | CASSEGQPLTYEQYF
TRBD1 | TRBJ2-7 | few | TRBV9 | TGTGCCAGCAGCGTAGACCAGGGGGCGATTTACGAGCAGTACTTC | CASSVDQGAIYEQYF
TRBD1 | TRBJ2-1 | NA | TRBV10-3 | TGTGCCATCAGGGTTGACAGGGTAACCTACAATGAGCAGTTCTTC | CAIRVDRVTYNEQFF
TRBD2 | TRBJ2-3 | NA | TRBV6-5 | TGTGCCAGCAGTCCCGGGACTAGTCCTATTGATACGCAGTATTTT | CASSPGTSPIDTQYF
TRBD1 | TRBJ2-2 | NA | TRBV5-5 | TGTGCCAGCAGCGTAGGGACAGAGAACACCGGGGAGCTGTTTTTT | CASSVGTENTGELFF
NA | TRBJ1-3 | once | TRBV9 | TGTGCCAGCAGCGTAGACCCCGGGAGCTCTGGAAACACCATATATTTT | CASSVDPGSSGNTIYF
NA | TRBJ1-2 | NA | TRBV6-5 | TGTGCCAGCAGTTATTCTGGGAACTATGGCTACACCTTC | CASSYSGNYGYTF
NA | TRBJ1-2 | NA | TRBV10-1 | TGCGCCAGCACCGAGGGGGAGGGGACCTATGGCTACACCTTC | CASTEGEGTYGYTF